The 19 T cell receptor beta chains listed next were all sequenced from one sample in a study of blood T cells in healthy people across ages. Primed by a sample-barcoded 5' primer and a J-beta primer mix, a second PCR proceeded for about 6 to 12 cycles. Each CDR3 protein is one row after TCRdb ran MiXCR on the 5' RACE reads. The sample contains 1 million to 1.2 million distinct CDR3 sequences, more than 30% of which appear only once. The sequencing input was blood. The receptors were sampled from a man aged 18 to 30 in good health.

This chain links TRBV19 with TRBJ1-6; 11 bases map to TRBD1. The ends lost 7 bases at V and 7 bases at J; junction bases unmatched: 3. Germline CDR1 and CDR2: LNHDA and SQIVND (reference sequence). The CDR3 length is 14 residues. As DNA, the CDR3 is TGTGCCAGTATGAGGGACAGGGGGAATTCACCCCTCCACTTT. Its protein product is CASMRDRGNSPLHF.

This chain uses TRBV6-5 with TRBJ2-3, with D unclear. Trimming took off 5 bases at V and 4 bases at J, with 10 bases between the two ends. CDR1 MNHEY and CDR2 SVGAGI come from the germline V gene. This CDR3 region has 13 residues. CDR3 sequence (DNA): TGTGCCAGCAGTCAGACCTCTTCAGATACGCAGTATTTT. Translated, it gives CASSQTSSDTQYF.

This clonotype appeared a few times. The DNA for the CDR3 is TGCAGTGCTAAAAGGGGGCGCAACACTGAAGCTTTCTTT. It codes for CSAKRGRNTEAFF. V and J are TRBV20-1 and TRBJ1-1; 7 bases map to TRBD1. Losses at the gene ends were 4 bases for V and 2 bases for J; bases not matched to a gene: 4. The CDR3 has 13 amino acids. Germline CDR1 reads DFQATT; CDR2 reads SNEGSKA (reference sequence).

This clonotype was seen at least ten times. The chain carries TRBV12-3 or TRBV12-4 and TRBJ1-1; possible D gene TRBD1, 5 bases. The CDR3 length is 16 residues. Between the trimmed V and J ends, which lost 4 bases and 4 bases, there was a span of 19 bases. The CDR3 DNA follows: TGTGCCAGCAGTTCCAACAGTCCGGGGGTGGGCACTGAAGCTTTCTTT. Translation gives CASSSNSPGVGTEAFF.

The chain uses TRBV6-2 or TRBV6-3 and TRBJ2-5; 7 bases map to TRBD1. This CDR3 is built from 16 residues. V lost 7 bases to trimming and J lost 5 bases; unmatched junction nucleotides: 16. Looked up from germline, CDR1 is MNHEY and CDR2 is SVGEGT. CDR3: CASIQPPGGFAETQYF. DNA for the CDR3: TGTGCCAGCATCCAGCCTCCAGGGGGATTTGCGGAGACCCAGTACTTC.

The chain couples TRBV5-1 to TRBJ1-1; 12 nucleotides align to TRBD1. Germline V CDR1 and CDR2: SGHRS, YFSETQ. The J segment lost 3 bases and the V segment lost 4 bases, leaving 7 bases of the junction unmatched. CDR3 length equals 16 residues. The DNA of the CDR3 is TGCGCCAGCAGCCCGACGGGACAGGGGGCGGACACTGAAGCTTTCTTT. Its protein is CASSPTGQGADTEAFF.

The V and J genes are TRBV20-1 and TRBJ2-3; 7 nucleotides match TRBD1. J lost 0 bases, V lost 3 bases, and 15 bases had no gene match. Germline lookup yields CDR1 DFQATT and CDR2 SNEGSKA (reference sequence). The CDR3 consists of 18 residues. The CDR3 nucleotides read TGCAGTGCTAGCCGACAGGGACGAATTGGGGCCAGCACAGATACGCAGTATTTT. It yields the protein CSASRQGRIGASTDTQYF.

The V gene is TRBV29-1, the J gene TRBJ1-1; unclear D gene. CDR1 and CDR2 (germline): SQVTM, ANQGSEA. V was shortened by 2 bases and J by 7 bases, with 5 bases between the two germline ends. The CDR3 runs to 10 residues. CDR3 nucleotides: TGCAGCGTTGAAAACCGTGAAGCTTTCTTT. Protein product: CSVENREAFF.

This clonotype was detected only a few times. The chain couples TRBV5-4 to TRBJ1-4; 9 bases line up with TRBD1. CDR1 is SGHNT and CDR2 is YYREEE in the germline V gene (reference sequence). The ends lost 4 bases at V and 10 bases at J; junction bases unmatched: 8. The CDR3 consists of 14 residues. This chain's CDR3 is CASSDRDRDGKLFF. CDR3 nucleotide sequence: TGTGCCAGCAGCGACCGGGACAGGGACGGAAAACTGTTTTTT.

The chain carries TRBV29-1 and TRBJ2-5; the match to TRBD1 covers 8 bases. Germline V gene lookup returns CDR1 SQVTM and CDR2 ANQGSEA. V dropped 6 bases and J dropped 2; count of bases not matched to a gene: 5. The CDR3 runs to 13 residues. CDR3: CSVAGQAQETQYF. The CDR3 region has the DNA TGCAGCGTGGCGGGACAGGCACAAGAGACCCAGTACTTC. Supplemented by reference TRBV29-1 and TRBJ2-5, the full variable domain reads SAVISQKPSRDICQRGTSLTIQCQVDSQVTMMFWYRQQPGQSLTLIATANQGSEATYESGFVIDKFPISRPNLTFSTLTVSNMSPEDSSIYLCSVAGQAQETQYFGPGTRLLVL.

CDR3: CSAPEPRGFTEAFF. The CDR3 region has the DNA TGCAGTGCTCCAGAGCCCCGGGGATTCACTGAAGCTTTCTTT. The V gene is TRBV20-1, the J gene TRBJ1-1; D not resolved. CDR3 size: 14 residues. The germline CDR1 and CDR2 sequences are DFQATT and SNEGSKA (reference sequence). Trimming left V 5 bases short and J 4 bases short, with 17 bases between.

The chain is built from TRBV7-2 and TRBJ2-1; weak D call: TRBD2 (7 bases). Trimming left V 4 bases short and J 4 bases short, with 17 bases between. CDR1 is SGHTA, CDR2 FQGNSA, per germline. This CDR3 region has 16 residues. The CDR3 DNA sequence: TGTGCCAGCAGCTCTAGGGGCGGGGGCTGGTACAATGAGCAGTTCTTC. Protein product: CASSSRGGGWYNEQFF.

A few counts support this clonotype. The chain joins TRBV10-3 to TRBJ2-2; TRBD2 matches 7 bases. This CDR3 comprises 15 residues. V trimming: 7 bases; J trimming: 2 bases; junction bases outside the gene matches: 7. Germline assignment: CDR1 ENHRY and CDR2 SYGVKD. CDR3 sequence (DNA): TGTGCCATCACCGGAGCGGGGCTTAACACCGGGGAGCTGTTTTTT. This encodes CAITGAGLNTGELFF.

The gene calls are TRBV7-2 and TRBJ2-5; the match to TRBD1 covers 10 bases. The DNA end is more similar to TRBJ2-4, so the J call may be wrong. Germline CDR1 is SGHTA and CDR2 is FQGNSA. This CDR3 region has 15 residues. CDR3 in DNA: TGTGCCAGCAGCCCCTGGACAGGGGGTGGGAACATTCAGTACTTC. This translates into CASSPWTGGGNIQYF.

The gene calls are TRBV28 and TRBJ2-1, with D possibly TRBD1 on 5 matching bases. The better agreement between TRBJ2-7 and the DNA end casts doubt on the J call. This CDR3 is built from 13 residues. CDR1 and CDR2 from the germline V gene are MDHEN and SYDVKM. CDR3 nucleotide sequence: TGTGCCAGCAGTCCGACAGCGATTTATGAGCAGTACTTC. It specifies CASSPTAIYEQYF.

This clonotype has more than one count but fewer than ten. V usage is TRBV25-1 and J usage is TRBJ1-2; D may be TRBD1 (5 bases). CDR1 MGHDK and CDR2 SYGVNS come from the germline V gene. V gave up 4 bases and J gave up 6 bases, with 18 bases separating them. The CDR3 is 15 amino acids. The CDR3, as DNA: TGTGCCAGCAGTGGAGGGAGGGGAAGGGAGGATGGCTACACCTTC. Its protein product is CASSGGRGREDGYTF.

A few counts support this clonotype. V and J are TRBV20-1 and TRBJ1-1; D is possibly TRBD1 (6 bases). The CDR3 is made up of 14 amino acids. Trimming stripped 4 bases from V and 4 bases from J, with 16 bases between. From germline, CDR1 is DFQATT and CDR2 SNEGSKA (reference sequence). CDR3 sequence (DNA): TGCAGTGCTACCCAACAGGGAAGGGGCACTGAAGCTTTCTTT. Translated, it gives CSATQQGRGTEAFF.

CDR3 nucleotide sequence: TGCAGTGCTGGCGGGGTAGCTAGCAATCAGCCCCAGCATTTT. Translated, it gives CSAGGVASNQPQHF. V and J are TRBV20-1 and TRBJ1-5, with D uncertain. V gave up 5 bases and J gave up 0 bases, with 11 bases separating them. This CDR3 has 14 amino acids. The germline V gene encodes CDR1 DFQATT and CDR2 SNEGSKA (reference sequence).

The chain couples TRBV6-1 to TRBJ1-2, with D perhaps matching TRBD1 (6 bases). Germline assignment: CDR1 MNHNS and CDR2 SASEGT. V was clipped by 9 bases and J by 0 bases, with 26 bases between them. The length of the CDR3 is 18 residues. The CDR3 DNA reads TGTGCCAGTTTTGGATCCGGGACACACCGTGGTTCTAACTATGGCTACACCTTC. Protein: CASFGSGTHRGSNYGYTF.